The following is a T cell receptor beta chain sequence with its context. The record originates from a study of blood T cell repertoires in COVID-19. Trimming cost V 7 bases and J 0 bases; bases outside gene matches: 7. The CDR3 has 15 amino acids. Germline CDR1 SGHTA, CDR2 FQGNSA. Sequenced by immunoSEQ multiplex PCR; TCRdb stores in-frame clones only, minus some. The sample has about 49,000 clones; around 86% are singletons. The chain couples TRBV7-2 to TRBJ1-1; 8 bases fit TRBD1. Source material: peripheral blood. The sequence derives from a woman of 80 years or more with COVID-19, enrolled during active disease. The CDR3 DNA follows: TGTGCCAGCACCCCGGACAGGGCTTTGAACACTGAAGCTTTCTTT. Protein: CASTPDRALNTEAFF.